This note documents a single TCR beta chain sequence. What this receptor recognizes is not known. No much larger clonotype is one base removed from it; base qualities were not supplied. To prepare the library, the immunoSEQ multiplex PCR assay was applied. The study's own analysis went as follows. To diagnose cytomegalovirus status from the catalog of TCR beta chain sequences, a statistical classification framework was built. The immuneACCESS repertoire file appears here via TCRdb, limited to in-frame rearrangements. These files lack a portion of the clones; in checked studies, under half of the deficit traces to unresolved V genes, and the cause of the others is not known. V and J calls plus clone size are reproduced from that table; the DNA served to infer D and trimming. For this sample the table gives about 170,000 clones, of which approximately 96% were detected only once. The ten largest account for approximately 0.97% of the sample.

Looking up the germline V gene yields CDR1 SGHRS and CDR2 YFSETQ. From the cysteine through the phenylalanine, the CDR3 covers 13 amino acids. Of all the DNA, just the CDR3 is kept, 39 bases in frame from base 1. V gives up 4 bases and J gives up 4 bases, and the segment between their germline ends measures 9 bases. The entry originates in a study of cytomegalovirus exposure and HLA in healthy donors (dated by TCRdb to about 2017). Looking at the study overall: According to a later analysis, the 100 to 150 validation repertoires were produced on the same platform as the approximately 610 repertoires of the first cohort. The study was designed to test whether signatures of past pathogen exposure could be identified by cataloging public T cell receptors. To predict cytomegalovirus infection status, the study brought together high-throughput TCR immunosequencing, statistical association of individual TCRs with disease status, and machine learning. Besides the first cohort of 666 subjects, a separate validation cohort made up of roughly 120 different subjects was used. The paper's findings and limits, for the study overall: According to the authors, the approach could potentially be generalized to other disease states and immunological phenotypes. Across donors, most TCR sequences were observed very rarely, whereas some public TCRs were present in many individuals. Subsequent analysis determined that TCRs grouped into clusters in the first cohort also showed a tendency toward co-occurrence across the 90 to 150 validation repertoires, and roughly 94% of cluster scores exceeded 0. The study listed 150 to 200 TCR beta chains as associated with cytomegalovirus. A few of the identified cytomegalovirus-associated TCR beta chains were confirmed in vitro to be specific for cytomegalovirus antigens. A later analysis had no HLA typing for the validation cohort, so co-occurrence there was scored across all 130 or so repertoires. In both the original and validation cohorts, the classifier was reported to diagnose cytomegalovirus status with high specificity and sensitivity.

Donors formed part of the validation cohort, which comprised 120 subjects and was distinct from the first cohort of roughly 600 subjects. The rearranged chain carries TRBV5-1 and TRBJ1-5, with no confidently assigned D gene. The receptor comes from a young woman in good health and CMV-seronegative. The sequenced sample was PBMCs. The CDR3 region reads CASSVSGNQPQHF. The sequence in DNA is TGCGCCAGCAGCGTTAGCGGGAATCAGCCCCAGCATTTT. Reference TRBV5-1 and TRBJ1-5 genes cover what lies past the CDR3, so the full variable domain is KAGVTQTPRYLIKTRGQQVTLSCSPISGHRSVSWYQQTPGQGLQFLFEYFSETQRNKGNFPGRFSGRQFSNSRSEMNVSTLELGDSALYLCASSVSGNQPQHFGDGTRLSIL.